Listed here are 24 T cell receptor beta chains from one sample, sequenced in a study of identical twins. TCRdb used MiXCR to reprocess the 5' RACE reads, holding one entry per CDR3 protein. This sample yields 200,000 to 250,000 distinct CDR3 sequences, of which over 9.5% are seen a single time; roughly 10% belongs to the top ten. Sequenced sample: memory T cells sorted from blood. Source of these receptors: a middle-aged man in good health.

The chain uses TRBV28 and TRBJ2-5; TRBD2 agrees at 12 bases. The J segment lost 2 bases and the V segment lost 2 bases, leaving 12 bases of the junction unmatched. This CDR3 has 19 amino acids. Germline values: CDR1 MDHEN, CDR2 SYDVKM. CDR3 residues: CASSLGATSGRGGQETQYF. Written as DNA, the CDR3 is TGTGCCAGCAGTTTAGGAGCGACTAGCGGGAGAGGGGGACAAGAGACCCAGTACTTC.

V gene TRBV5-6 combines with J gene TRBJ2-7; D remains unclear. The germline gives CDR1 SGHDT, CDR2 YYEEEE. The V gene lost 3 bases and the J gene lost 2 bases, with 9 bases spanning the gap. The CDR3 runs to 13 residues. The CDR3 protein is CASSWNRAYEQYF. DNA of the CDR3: TGTGCCAGCAGCTGGAACCGGGCCTACGAGCAGTACTTC. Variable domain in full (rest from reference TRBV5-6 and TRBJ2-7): DAGVTQSPTHLIKTRGQQVTLRCSPKSGHDTVSWYQQALGQGPQFIFQYYEEEERQRGNFPDRFSGHQFPNYSSELNVNALLLGDSALYLCASSWNRAYEQYFGPGTRLTVT.

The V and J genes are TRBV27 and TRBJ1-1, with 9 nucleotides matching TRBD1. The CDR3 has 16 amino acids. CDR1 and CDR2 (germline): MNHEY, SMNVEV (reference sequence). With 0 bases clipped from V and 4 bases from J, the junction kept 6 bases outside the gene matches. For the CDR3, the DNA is TGTGCCAGCAGTTTATCCGGGACAGGGAGGGTCACTGAAGCTTTCTTT. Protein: CASSLSGTGRVTEAFF.

CDR3 sequence reads: CASSSMTGRTEAFF. The CDR3 coding sequence is TGTGCCAGCAGCTCGATGACAGGGAGAACTGAAGCTTTCTTT. The V call is TRBV5-4, the J call TRBJ1-1; 7 bases map to TRBD1. The CDR3 contains 14 residues. V trimming: 3 bases; J trimming: 5 bases; junction bases outside the gene matches: 7. CDR1 is SGHNT and CDR2 is YYREEE in the germline V gene (reference sequence).

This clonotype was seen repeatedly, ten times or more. CDR3 loop: CASSQTPGTGGNSPLHF. DNA of the CDR3: TGTGCCAGCAGCCAAACCCCCGGGACAGGGGGTAATTCACCCCTCCACTTT. This sequence joins TRBV5-5 and TRBJ1-6; 11 bases map to TRBD1. The CDR3 has 17 amino acids. Trimming removed 4 bases from V and 6 bases from J; junction bases left unmatched: 9. Germline V gene lookup returns CDR1 SGHKS and CDR2 YYEKEE (reference sequence).

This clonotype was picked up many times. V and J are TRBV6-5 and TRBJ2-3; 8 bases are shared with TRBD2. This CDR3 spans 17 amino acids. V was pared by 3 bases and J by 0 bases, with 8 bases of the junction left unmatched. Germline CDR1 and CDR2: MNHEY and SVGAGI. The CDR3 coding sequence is TGTGCCAGCAGTTATTCCGCGGGGGGAATAAGCACAGATACGCAGTATTTT. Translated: CASSYSAGGISTDTQYF.

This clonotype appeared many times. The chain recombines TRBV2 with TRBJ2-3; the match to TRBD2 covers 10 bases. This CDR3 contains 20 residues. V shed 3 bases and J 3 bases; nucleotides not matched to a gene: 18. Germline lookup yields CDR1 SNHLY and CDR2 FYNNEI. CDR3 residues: CASSDNPYRASGRATDTQYF. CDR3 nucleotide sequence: TGTGCCAGCAGTGATAACCCGTATAGAGCAAGCGGGAGGGCGACAGATACGCAGTATTTT.

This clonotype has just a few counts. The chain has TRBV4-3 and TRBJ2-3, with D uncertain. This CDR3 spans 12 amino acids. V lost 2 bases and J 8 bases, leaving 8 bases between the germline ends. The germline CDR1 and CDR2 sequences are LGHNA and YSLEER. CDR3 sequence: CASSQLGGTQYF. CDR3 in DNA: TGCGCCAGCAGCCAACTAGGCGGTACGCAGTATTTT.

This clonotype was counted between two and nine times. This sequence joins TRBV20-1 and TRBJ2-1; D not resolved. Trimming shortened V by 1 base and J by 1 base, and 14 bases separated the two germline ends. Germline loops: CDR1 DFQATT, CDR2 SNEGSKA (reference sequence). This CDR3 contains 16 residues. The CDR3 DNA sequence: TGCAGTGCTAGAGGGTTCAAGGGCCAATCCTACAATGAGCAGTTCTTC. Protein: CSARGFKGQSYNEQFF.

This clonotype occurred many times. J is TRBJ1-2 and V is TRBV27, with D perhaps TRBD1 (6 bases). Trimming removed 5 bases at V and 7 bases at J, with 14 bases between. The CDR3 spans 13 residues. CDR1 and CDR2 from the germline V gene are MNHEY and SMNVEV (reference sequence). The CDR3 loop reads CASSPHRVGGYTF. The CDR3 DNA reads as TGTGCCAGCAGTCCTCACAGGGTTGGTGGCTACACCTTC.

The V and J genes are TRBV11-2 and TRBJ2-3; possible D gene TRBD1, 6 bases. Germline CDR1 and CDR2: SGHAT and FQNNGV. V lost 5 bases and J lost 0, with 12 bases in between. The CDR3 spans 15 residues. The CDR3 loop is CASSPATGSTDTQYF. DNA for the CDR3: TGTGCCAGCAGCCCGGCGACAGGCAGCACAGATACGCAGTATTTT.

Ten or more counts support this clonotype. The CDR3 region is CASSYLRGDTQYF. CDR3 DNA: TGCGCCAGCAGCTACTTAAGGGGGGATACGCAGTATTTT. The rearrangement joins TRBV5-1 to TRBJ2-3; perhaps TRBD1 as D (6 bases). The CDR3 is 13 amino acids. V was cut by 3 bases and J by 6 bases, with 11 bases left in between. Germline values: CDR1 SGHRS, CDR2 YFSETQ. Using reference TRBV5-1 and TRBJ2-3 for the parts outside the CDR3, the full variable domain is KAGVTQTPRYLIKTRGQQVTLSCSPISGHRSVSWYQQTPGQGLQFLFEYFSETQRNKGNFPGRFSGRQFSNSRSEMNVSTLELGDSALYLCASSYLRGDTQYFGPGTRLTVL.

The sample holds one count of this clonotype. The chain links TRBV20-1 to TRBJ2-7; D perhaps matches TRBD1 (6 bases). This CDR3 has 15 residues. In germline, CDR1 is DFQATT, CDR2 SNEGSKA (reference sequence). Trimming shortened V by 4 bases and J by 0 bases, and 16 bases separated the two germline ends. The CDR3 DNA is TGCAGTGCTACGACCCAGACAGGACACTCCTACGAGCAGTACTTC. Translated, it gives CSATTQTGHSYEQYF.

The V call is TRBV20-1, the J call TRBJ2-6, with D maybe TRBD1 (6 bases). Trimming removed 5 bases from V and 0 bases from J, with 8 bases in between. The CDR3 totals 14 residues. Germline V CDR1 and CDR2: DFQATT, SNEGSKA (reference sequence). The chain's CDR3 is CSALRGSGANVLTF. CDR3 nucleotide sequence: TGCAGTGCTCTCAGGGGCTCTGGGGCCAACGTCCTGACTTTC.

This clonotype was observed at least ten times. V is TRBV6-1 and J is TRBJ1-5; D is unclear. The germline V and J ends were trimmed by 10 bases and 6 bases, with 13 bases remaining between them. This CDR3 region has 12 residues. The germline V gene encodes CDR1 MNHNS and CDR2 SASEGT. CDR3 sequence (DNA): TGTGCCACTTTTTTGCCGGGTCAGCCCCAGCATTTT. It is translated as CATFLPGQPQHF.

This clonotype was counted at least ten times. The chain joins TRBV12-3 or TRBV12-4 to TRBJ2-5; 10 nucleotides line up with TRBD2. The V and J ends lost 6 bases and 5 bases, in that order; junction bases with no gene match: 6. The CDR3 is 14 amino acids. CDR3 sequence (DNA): TGTGCCAGCAGACCAGCGGGAGGGCGGGAGACCCAGTACTTC. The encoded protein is CASRPAGGRETQYF.

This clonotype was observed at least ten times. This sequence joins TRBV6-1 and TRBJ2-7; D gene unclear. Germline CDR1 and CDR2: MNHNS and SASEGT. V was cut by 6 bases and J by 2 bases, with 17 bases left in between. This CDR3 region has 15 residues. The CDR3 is CASSPAQTVTYEQYF. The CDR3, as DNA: TGTGCCAGCAGCCCCGCCCAGACGGTAACCTACGAGCAGTACTTC.

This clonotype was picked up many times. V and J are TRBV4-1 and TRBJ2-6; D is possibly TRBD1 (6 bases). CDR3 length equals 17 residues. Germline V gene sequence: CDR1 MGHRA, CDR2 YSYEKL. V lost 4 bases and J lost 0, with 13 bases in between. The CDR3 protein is CASSPIHRVSGANVLTF. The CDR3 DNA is TGCGCCAGCAGCCCAATACACAGGGTCTCTGGGGCCAACGTCCTGACTTTC.

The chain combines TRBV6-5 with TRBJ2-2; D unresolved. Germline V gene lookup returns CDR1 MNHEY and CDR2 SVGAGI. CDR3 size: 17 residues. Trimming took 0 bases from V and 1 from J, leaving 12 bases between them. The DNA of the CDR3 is TGTGCCAGCAGTTACTCGGGCATGGGCTTGAACACCGGGGAGCTGTTTTTT. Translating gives CASSYSGMGLNTGELFF.

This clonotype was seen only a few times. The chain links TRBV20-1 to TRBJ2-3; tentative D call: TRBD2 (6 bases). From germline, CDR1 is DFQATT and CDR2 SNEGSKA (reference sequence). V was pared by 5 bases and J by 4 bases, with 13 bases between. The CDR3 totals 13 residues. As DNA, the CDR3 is TGCAGTGCTGGACTAAGGGGCCCAGATACGCAGTATTTT. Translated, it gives CSAGLRGPDTQYF.

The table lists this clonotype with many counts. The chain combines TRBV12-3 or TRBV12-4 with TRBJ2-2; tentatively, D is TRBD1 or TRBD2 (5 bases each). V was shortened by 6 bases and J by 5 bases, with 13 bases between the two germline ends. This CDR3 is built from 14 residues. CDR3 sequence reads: CASRYPGATGELFF. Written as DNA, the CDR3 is TGTGCCAGCAGATATCCCGGGGCTACCGGGGAGCTGTTTTTT.

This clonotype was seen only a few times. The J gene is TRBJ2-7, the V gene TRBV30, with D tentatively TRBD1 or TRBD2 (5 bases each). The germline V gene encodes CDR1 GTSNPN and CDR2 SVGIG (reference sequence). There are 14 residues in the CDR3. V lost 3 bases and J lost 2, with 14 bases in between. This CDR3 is CAWSRGQGAYEQYF. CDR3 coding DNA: TGTGCCTGGAGCCGCGGGCAGGGCGCCTACGAGCAGTACTTC. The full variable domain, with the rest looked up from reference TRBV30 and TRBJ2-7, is SQTIHQWPATLVQPVGSPLSLECTVEGTSNPNLYWYRQAAGRGLQLLFYSVGIGQISSEVPQNLSASRPQDRQFILSSKKLLLSDSGFYLCAWSRGQGAYEQYFGPGTRLTVT.

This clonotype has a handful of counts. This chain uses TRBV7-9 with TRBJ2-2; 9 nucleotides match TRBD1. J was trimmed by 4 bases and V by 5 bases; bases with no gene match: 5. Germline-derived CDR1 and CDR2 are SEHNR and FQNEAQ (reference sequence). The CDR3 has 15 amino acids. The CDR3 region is CASSQTGGSTGELFF. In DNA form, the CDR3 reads TGTGCCAGCAGCCAGACAGGGGGTTCCACCGGGGAGCTGTTTTTT.

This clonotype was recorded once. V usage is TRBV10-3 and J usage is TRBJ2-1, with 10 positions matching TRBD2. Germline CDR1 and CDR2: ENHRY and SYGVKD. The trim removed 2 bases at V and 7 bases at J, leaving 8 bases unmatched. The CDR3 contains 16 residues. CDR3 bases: TGTGCCATCAGTGAGGCTAATAGCGGGGGGTTGAATGAGCAGTTCTTC. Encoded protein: CAISEANSGGLNEQFF.